A selection of T cell receptor beta chains follows, all from one sample in a study of OX40 agonist ivuxolimab in advanced cancers. This table comes from immunoSEQ multiplex PCR, and its TCRdb copy is limited to in-frame clones, with some not included. This table has about 33,000 clones, approximately 80% appearing once. Source: CD4+ or CD8+ T cells sorted from blood, taken in a trial of the OX40 agonist ivuxolimab. Receptors were obtained from an adult with an advanced solid tumor such as melanoma, head and neck, liver or kidney cancer. CDR3s include the opening cysteine and the closing phenylalanine or tryptophan. Fields, in order: D gene, J gene, V gene, clone size, CDR3 protein, CDR3 DNA. A D gene is named only where the DNA matches it firmly. The size field is filled for only some rows; it gives once, few, many or a size class.

- | TRBJ1-1 | TRBV30 | few | CAWGAENTEAFF | TGTGCCTGGGGAGCGGAGAACACTGAAGCTTTCTTT
- | TRBJ2-1 | TRBV7-9 | once | CASLDSVSYNEQFF | TGTGCCAGCCTGGACAGTGTCTCCTACAATGAGCAGTTCTTC
TRBD1 | TRBJ1-2 | TRBV9 | - | CASSTGQGASSNYGYTF | TGTGCCAGCAGCACCGGACAGGGGGCTTCTTCTAACTATGGCTACACCTTC
- | TRBJ2-7 | TRBV7-3 | - | CASSFTGGGTYEQYF | TGTGCCAGCAGCTTCACAGGTGGGGGGACCTACGAGCAGTACTTC
TRBD1 | TRBJ1-6 | TRBV7-3 | few | CASSATGTGGSPLHF | TGTGCCAGCAGCGCAACCGGGACAGGGGGTTCACCCCTCCACTTT
- | TRBJ1-2 | TRBV27 | - | CASGVSGLNYGYTF | TGTGCCAGCGGAGTGAGCGGGCTGAACTATGGCTACACCTTC
TRBD1 | TRBJ2-3 | TRBV10-3 | once | CAISDGTGGSGTDTQYF | TGTGCCATCAGTGACGGGACAGGGGGCTCGGGCACAGATACGCAGTATTTT
- | TRBJ1-6 | TRBV5-6 | - | CASSVGPGPLHF | TGTGCCAGCAGCGTGGGGCCGGGTCCGCTCCACTTT
TRBD1 | TRBJ1-5 | TRBV5-8 | - | CASSLGQNSNQPQHF | TGTGCCAGCAGCCTGGGACAGAATAGCAATCAGCCCCAGCATTTT
- | TRBJ2-4 | TRBV27 | - | CASSLLWGLAKNIQYF | TGTGCCAGCAGTTTGCTCTGGGGCCTAGCCAAAAACATTCAGTACTTC
TRBD1 | TRBJ2-7 | TRBV27 | - | CASSLIGGADEQYF | TGTGCCAGCAGTTTAATAGGGGGCGCAGATGAGCAGTACTTC
- | TRBJ1-1 | TRBV15 | - | CATSRDQGLGTEAFF | TGTGCCACCAGCAGAGACCAGGGGTTGGGCACTGAAGCTTTCTTT
TRBD2 | TRBJ2-1 | TRBV5-4 | - | CASRPLPSGGVYNEQFF | TGTGCCAGCAGACCTCTACCTAGCGGGGGAGTATACAATGAGCAGTTCTTC
TRBD1 | TRBJ2-7 | TRBV2 | - | CASRGTGKYEQYF | TGTGCCAGCAGAGGGACAGGGAAGTACGAGCAGTACTTC
- | TRBJ2-7 | TRBV11-1 | few | CASSFGRGTYEQYF | TGTGCCAGCAGCTTCGGTAGAGGGACTTACGAGCAGTACTTC
- | TRBJ1-1 | TRBV21-1 | - | CASSSPRGVTEAFF | TGTGCCAGCAGCAGCCCCAGGGGGGTCACTGAAGCTTTCTTT
- | TRBJ1-5 | TRBV6-5 | - | CASSLDSSNQPQHF | TGTGCCAGCTCACTGGACAGCTCCAATCAGCCCCAGCATTTT
- | TRBJ2-7 | TRBV27 | - | CASSLTSGPYEQYF | TGTGCCAGCAGTTTAACCAGCGGGCCTTACGAGCAGTACTTC
TRBD1 | TRBJ2-7 | TRBV19 | - | CASSGTGGLYEQYF | TGTGCCAGTTCCGGGACAGGGGGGTTGTACGAGCAGTACTTC
TRBD2 | TRBJ2-7 | TRBV28 | - | CASSTRTSVSYEQYF | TGTGCCAGCAGTACCCGGACTAGCGTTTCCTACGAGCAGTACTTC
- | TRBJ2-5 | TRBV13 | - | CASSATGGQETQYF | TGTGCCAGCAGCGCTACAGGTGGACAAGAGACCCAGTACTTC
TRBD2 | TRBJ2-7 | TRBV27 | - | CASSLDGTSGSYEQYF | TGTGCCAGCAGTTTAGACGGGACTAGCGGGAGTTACGAGCAGTACTTC
- | TRBJ2-5 | TRBV5-1 | - | CASSLDPGAQETQYF | TGCGCCAGCAGCTTGGACCCCGGGGCCCAAGAGACCCAGTACTTC
- | TRBJ2-3 | TRBV29-1 | - | CSVDTSLGADTQYF | TGCAGCGTTGATACTAGCCTGGGCGCAGATACGCAGTATTTT
- | TRBJ2-2 | TRBV4-1 | - | CASSLEWGANTGELFF | TGCGCCAGCAGCCTGGAATGGGGAGCGAACACCGGGGAGCTGTTTTTT
- | TRBJ2-3 | TRBV5-1 | few | CASSSRDTDTQYF | TGCGCCAGCAGCTCCAGGGACACAGATACGCAGTATTTT
TRBD1 | TRBJ2-1 | TRBV29-1 | - | CSVGIQGAGEQFF | TGCAGCGTCGGTATTCAGGGGGCAGGGGAGCAGTTCTTC
- | TRBJ2-3 | TRBV6-4 | few | CASSRRDTDTQYF | TGTGCCAGCAGTAGGCGGGACACAGATACGCAGTATTTT
- | TRBJ2-2 | TRBV4-3 | - | CASSHGLNTGELFF | TGCGCCAGCAGCCACGGACTCAACACCGGGGAGCTGTTTTTT
- | TRBJ2-1 | TRBV5-5 | - | CASSLETGQYNEQFF | TGTGCCAGCAGCTTGGAAACAGGACAGTACAATGAGCAGTTCTTC
- | TRBJ2-3 | TRBV28 | - | CASSSAVIGSRGTDTQYF | TGTGCCAGCAGTAGTGCGGTGATCGGCAGTCGGGGCACAGATACGCAGTATTTT
- | TRBJ1-6 | TRBV19 | few | CASSPAAGRDSPLHF | TGTGCCAGTAGTCCCGCCGCCGGCCGGGATTCACCCCTCCACTTT
- | TRBJ2-5 | TRBV11-2 | - | CASRGFSPLDRLIQETQYF | TGTGCCAGCAGGGGGTTTAGTCCCCTGGACAGACTTATCCAAGAGACCCAGTACTTC
TRBD2 | TRBJ2-3 | TRBV28 | - | CASSSLAGITDTQYF | TGTGCCAGCAGTTCACTAGCGGGAATCACAGATACGCAGTATTTT
- | TRBJ2-5 | TRBV6-5 | - | CASSGDFQETQYF | TGTGCCAGCAGTGGGGACTTCCAAGAGACCCAGTACTTC
TRBD1 | TRBJ2-1 | TRBV7-9 | few | CASSLLETGGYEQFF | TGTGCCAGCAGCTTACTTGAGACAGGGGGTTATGAGCAGTTCTTC
- | TRBJ1-1 | TRBV28 | - | CASSLIQDEAFF | TGTGCCAGCAGTTTAATCCAGGATGAAGCTTTCTTT
- | TRBJ1-1 | TRBV7-9 | few | CASSFTEAFF | TGTGCCAGCAGCTTTACTGAAGCTTTCTTT
TRBD1 | TRBJ1-6 | TRBV27 | - | CASSLTGASNSPLHF | TGTGCCAGCAGTTTAACAGGGGCCAGCAATTCACCCCTCCACTTT
TRBD2 | TRBJ2-3 | TRBV9 | - | CASSVGGAGEGLDTQYF | TGTGCCAGCAGCGTAGGAGGAGCGGGAGAGGGACTGGATACGCAGTATTTT
- | TRBJ2-5 | TRBV5-6 | - | CASSLQGTAGWGTQYF | TGTGCCAGCAGCTTGCAAGGGACAGCGGGGTGGGGGACCCAGTACTTC
- | TRBJ1-1 | TRBV28 | - | CASTVLDRNTEAFF | TGTGCCAGCACCGTCCTTGACCGGAACACTGAAGCTTTCTTT
- | TRBJ1-1 | TRBV27 | - | CASSWGMNTEAFF | TGTGCCAGCAGTTGGGGAATGAACACTGAAGCTTTCTTT
- | TRBJ1-5 | TRBV28 | large | CASSLGLWGPPQHF | TGTGCCAGCAGTTTAGGTCTCTGGGGTCCGCCCCAGCATTTT
- | TRBJ2-7 | TRBV5-6 | - | CASSFLDYEQYF | TGTGCCAGCAGCTTCCTTGATTACGAGCAGTACTTC
- | TRBJ2-2 | TRBV9 | - | CASSPSPRGVKAGELFF | TGTGCCAGCAGCCCATCCCCGAGGGGGGTTAAGGCCGGGGAGCTGTTTTTT
- | TRBJ1-1 | TRBV28 | medium-sized | CASSVTGWNTEAFF | TGTGCCAGCAGTGTGACAGGATGGAACACTGAAGCTTTCTTT